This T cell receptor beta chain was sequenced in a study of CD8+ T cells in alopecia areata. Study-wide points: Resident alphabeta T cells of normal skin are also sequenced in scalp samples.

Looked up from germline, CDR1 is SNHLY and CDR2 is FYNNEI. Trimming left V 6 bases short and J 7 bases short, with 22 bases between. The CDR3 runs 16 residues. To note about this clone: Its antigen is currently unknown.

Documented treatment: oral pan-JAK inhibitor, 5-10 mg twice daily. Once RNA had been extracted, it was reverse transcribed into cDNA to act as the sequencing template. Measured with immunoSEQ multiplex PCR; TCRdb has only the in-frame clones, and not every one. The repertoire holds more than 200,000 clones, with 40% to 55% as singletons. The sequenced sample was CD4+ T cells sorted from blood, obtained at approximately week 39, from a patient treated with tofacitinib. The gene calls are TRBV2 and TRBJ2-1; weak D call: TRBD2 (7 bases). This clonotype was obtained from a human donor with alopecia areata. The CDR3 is CASRKQTEGEGNEQFF. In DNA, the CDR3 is TGTGCCAGCAGGAAACAGACGGAGGGGGAGGGGAATGAGCAGTTCTTC.